Listed below are T cell receptor beta chains from one sample, sequenced in a study of identifying expanded T cells in peripheral blood. Repertoires were generated with immunoSEQ multiplex PCR, while TCRdb's copy carries only in-frame clones and drops some. Found here are around 130,000 clones, approximately 86% of them singletons; the top ten hold less than 10%. Sequenced material: blood. The source is a person between 18 and 70 years old in good health. Each CDR3 is given without its conserved first and last residue.

v_gene | CDR3aa
TRBV18 | ASSRGTNEKLF
TRBV30 | AWSVGIENTIY
TRBV2 | ASRKGTSPEAF
TRBV11-2 | ASSAYGGSYNEQF
TRBV15 | ATSRVSSSGNTIY
TRBV28 | ASFEGNQETQY
TRBV2 | ASSLTATNEKLF
TRBV27 | ASSSSGSPPYNEQF
TRBV7-8 | ASSSRGDTSTDTQY
TRBV6-6 | ASRDYEQY
TRBV7-3 | ASSLMGGASTEAF
TRBV5-1 | ASSLASGASYNEQF
TRBV4-1 | ASSQAPTTTNEKLF
TRBV15 | AIQRETHNEQF
TRBV5-5 | ASTSSLDRPTNGYT
TRBV5-5 | ASSLAIGGGVTDTQY
TRBV7-6 | ASSWSNEGANEQF
TRBV11-2 | ASSLRQGGEKLF
TRBV5-1 | ASSAYLVEPGELF
TRBV27 | ASSRDGAPLFWNEQF
TRBV13 | ASSLGLADTQY
TRBV7-2 | ASRIKGGTEAF
TRBV7-8 | ASSPGQGYTNEKLF
TRBV13 | ASSSGRGVDEQF
TRBV4-2 | ASSQDRRATNEKLF
TRBV5-4 | ASRRDLAGVLDTQY
TRBV7-9 | ASSLSLGFPQY
TRBV7-6 | ASSLGGIKGGDKQETQY
TRBV14 | ASSRLGGSYEQY
TRBV7-8 | ASSRRGEELTGELF
TRBV29-1 | SVGISGIVYGYT
TRBV5-1 | ASSLVGLAGPSSYNEQF
TRBV5-4 | ASSWGREGYEQY
TRBV11-2 | ASSATRGGPEAF
TRBV7-9 | ASSLLAATRETQY
TRBV6-6 | ASSSTSFTDTQY
TRBV10-3 | ATSDRVNTEAF
TRBV7-9 | ASSEPGSDTQY
TRBV4-1 | ASSPRGTAGYTNSETQY
TRBV6-5 | ASSPQGNEQF
TRBV2 | ASSVSQSNYGYT
TRBV13 | ASSSSSGEKLF
TRBV13 | ASSLSGGRQNSPLH
TRBV5-3 | ARSKKGAAPYEQY
TRBV27 | ASSFQGGDQPQH
TRBV12-5 | ASGPGQARDTQY
TRBV7-8 | ASSLTGRAGANVLT
TRBV20-1 | SARGTDTQY
TRBV7-9 | ATEGRRRGNEQF
TRBV7-2 | ASSLVGGAYNEQF
TRBV6-5 | ASRVQEAYEQY
TRBV20-1 | SAGSGREQF
TRBV11-1 | ASSLAGLEQF
TRBV6-6 | ASRRDEKLF
TRBV11-2 | ASSQTPQQGDEQF
TRBV7-9 | ASTLLPTGGEQY
TRBV7-2 | ASSLTTFNEQF